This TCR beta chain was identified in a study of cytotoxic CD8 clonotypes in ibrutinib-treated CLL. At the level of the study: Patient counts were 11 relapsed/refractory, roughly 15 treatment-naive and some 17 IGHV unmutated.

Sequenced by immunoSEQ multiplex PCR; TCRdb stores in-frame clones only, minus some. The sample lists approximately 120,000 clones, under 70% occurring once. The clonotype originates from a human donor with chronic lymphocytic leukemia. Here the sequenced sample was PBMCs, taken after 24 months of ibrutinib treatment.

The CDR3 region has the DNA TGTGCCCCGGGCGATCAGGACTCAATCGCCGGGGAGCTGTTTTTT. It yields the protein CAPGDQDSIAGELFF. The rearrangement joins TRBV6-5 to TRBJ2-2; the D gene is possibly TRBD2 (5 bases). The germline gives CDR1 MNHEY, CDR2 SVGAGI. Trimming cost V 11 bases and J 6 bases, with 22 bases left between them. This CDR3 contains 15 residues.